This passage covers 29 T cell receptor beta chains from one sample sequenced in a study of T cells in localized non-small cell lung cancer. TCRdb's copy holds only in-frame clones and misses some; the assay was immunoSEQ multiplex PCR. This table holds approximately 76,000 clones, more than 75% found once. The input for sequencing was peripheral blood, taken before any cancer treatment. These receptors came from a female donor older than 55 with stage I lung adenocarcinoma.

The chain joins TRBV6-5 to TRBJ1-1, with unresolved D. From germline, CDR1 is MNHEY and CDR2 SVGAGI. V gave up 0 bases and J gave up 4 bases, with 12 bases separating them. This CDR3 has 15 amino acids. CDR3 residues: CASSYSSGSLTEAFF. The CDR3 DNA reads as TGTGCCAGCAGTTACTCCTCAGGATCCCTCACTGAAGCTTTCTTT.

This rearrangement joins TRBV5-6 to TRBJ2-5, with D possibly TRBD1 on 6 matching bases. Per the germline V gene, CDR1 is SGHDT and CDR2 is YYEEEE. Trimming shortened V by 4 bases and J by 2 bases, and 15 bases separated the two germline ends. This CDR3 has 15 residues. Here the CDR3 reads CASSTLGRGQETQYF. The DNA for the CDR3 is TGTGCCAGCAGCACCCTAGGAAGGGGGCAAGAGACCCAGTACTTC.

The rearrangement links TRBV6-6 to TRBJ1-5; D perhaps matches TRBD1 (6 bases). Germline V CDR1 and CDR2: MNHNY, SVGAGI (reference sequence). V gave up 5 bases and J gave up 7 bases, with 9 bases separating them. The CDR3 has 12 residues. This CDR3 is CASSVDRQPQHF. The CDR3, as DNA: TGTGCCAGCAGTGTAGACAGGCAGCCCCAGCATTTT.

The chain employs TRBV6-1 and TRBJ2-3, with D unresolved. V lost 3 bases, J lost 4 bases, and 11 bases lay in between. The germline V gene encodes CDR1 MNHNS and CDR2 SASEGT. There are 14 residues in the CDR3. CDR3 amino acids: CASSDTRSPDTQYF. CDR3 DNA sequence: TGTGCCAGCAGTGACACCCGATCCCCAGATACGCAGTATTTT.

There are a few counts of this clone. V gene TRBV5-8 combines with J gene TRBJ2-2; no definite D call. Germline V CDR1 and CDR2: SGHTS, YDEGEE. The CDR3 has 15 residues. Deletions cut 1 base from V and 0 bases from J, with 7 bases between. CDR3 coding DNA: TGTGCCAGCAGCTTGCAGACGACGAACACCGGGGAGCTGTTTTTT. Amino acids: CASSLQTTNTGELFF.

This chain connects TRBV7-9 to TRBJ1-3, with D perhaps TRBD1 (6 bases). V dropped 5 bases and J dropped 0 bases, with 17 bases sitting between them. The CDR3 extends over 17 amino acids. Germline V CDR1 and CDR2: SEHNR, FQNEAQ (reference sequence). Written as DNA, the CDR3 is TGTGCCAGCAGCCCTGGACAGAATTTTGGCTCTGGAAACACCATATATTTT. This sequence encodes CASSPGQNFGSGNTIYF. Full variable domain (remainder filled in from reference TRBV7-9 and TRBJ1-3): DTGVSQNPRHKITKRGQNVTFRCDPISEHNRLYWYRQTLGQGPEFLTYFQNEAQLEKSRLLSDRFSAERPKGSFSTLEIQRTEQGDSAMYLCASSPGQNFGSGNTIYFGEGSWLTVV.

The chain employs TRBV19 and TRBJ1-1, with D unresolved. The CDR3 length is 14 residues. The germline gives CDR1 LNHDA, CDR2 SQIVND (reference sequence). The V end lost 5 bases, the J end lost 3 bases, and 13 bases lay between the germline ends. This CDR3 is CASSSRGRDTEAFF. The CDR3, as DNA: TGTGCCAGTAGTTCCCGGGGTAGGGACACTGAAGCTTTCTTT.

A word on this clone: This sequence may be a read error, since a much larger clone differs from it by one base. Here the CDR3 reads CASSTRGGASNTEAFF. The CDR3 nucleotides are TGCGCCAGCAGCACCCGAGGGGGCGCCTCGAACACTGAAGCTTTCTTT. The chain recombines TRBV5-1 with TRBJ1-1, with TRBD1 matching 7 bases. The CDR3 totals 16 residues. CDR1 is SGHRS and CDR2 is YFSETQ in the germline V gene. After removal of 4 bases from V and 1 base from J, the junction contained 10 bases not matched to a gene.

The chain recombines TRBV6-5 with TRBJ1-2; 8 nucleotides agree with TRBD1. This CDR3 has 14 residues. The V gene's germline CDR1 is MNHEY and CDR2 SVGAGI. V lost 6 bases to trimming and J lost 4 bases; unmatched junction nucleotides: 7. This chain's CDR3 is CASRQTGVSYGYTF. The DNA for the CDR3 is TGTGCCAGCAGACAGACAGGGGTTAGCTATGGCTACACCTTC.

This clone was counted between two and nine times. V gene TRBV27 combines with J gene TRBJ1-6, with no clear D. V was pared by 0 bases and J by 13 bases, with 10 bases between. This CDR3 is 13 amino acids long. Germline-derived CDR1 and CDR2 are MNHEY and SMNVEV (reference sequence). The chain's CDR3 is CASSLSFQSPLHF. The DNA for the CDR3 is TGTGCCAGCAGTTTATCCTTTCAGAGCCCCCTCCACTTT.

The V and J genes are TRBV5-1 and TRBJ1-1; D is perhaps TRBD1 (5 bases). The CDR3 consists of 18 residues. Germline V CDR1 and CDR2: SGHRS, YFSETQ. The V gene lost 4 bases and the J gene lost 3 bases, with 25 bases spanning the gap. The CDR3 nucleotides are TGCGCCAGCAGCCTCAGGGCTCCGGGTAGGGGAATGGACACTGAAGCTTTCTTT. This translates into CASSLRAPGRGMDTEAFF.

The chain carries TRBV6-5 and TRBJ2-7, with D perhaps matching TRBD1 (5 bases). This CDR3 has 15 amino acids. With 0 bases removed from V and 2 bases from J, the gap between germline ends came to 11 bases. Germline V gene lookup returns CDR1 MNHEY and CDR2 SVGAGI. CDR3 amino acids: CASSYSPGSPYEQYF. The CDR3 coding sequence is TGTGCCAGCAGTTACTCACCAGGGTCTCCCTACGAGCAGTACTTC.

The CDR3 DNA is TGTGCCAGCAGTGATGTGCAGGCAAACTATGGCTACACCTTC. This encodes CASSDVQANYGYTF. This rearrangement joins TRBV2 to TRBJ1-2; D unresolved. This CDR3 is built from 14 residues. Germline V gene sequence: CDR1 SNHLY, CDR2 FYNNEI. Trimming pared 3 bases from V and 2 bases from J, leaving 10 bases between.

The V call is TRBV5-1, the J call TRBJ2-3; D is tentatively TRBD1 or TRBD2 (5 bases each). Germline V gene sequence: CDR1 SGHRS, CDR2 YFSETQ. Deletions cut 5 bases from V and 5 bases from J, with 15 bases between. The CDR3 is made up of 14 amino acids. The CDR3 nucleotides read TGCGCCAGCAGAACGGTGGGGGACCAAGATACGCAGTATTTT. Translation gives CASRTVGDQDTQYF.

This chain connects TRBV6-5 to TRBJ1-1; TRBD1 agrees at 7 bases. V dropped 6 bases and J dropped 5; count of bases not matched to a gene: 6. CDR3 length: 13 residues. The germline V gene has CDR1 MNHEY and CDR2 SVGAGI. The CDR3 spells CASSENRGTEAFF. DNA of the CDR3: TGTGCCAGCAGCGAAAACAGGGGAACTGAAGCTTTCTTT.

A single count supports this clone. The chain links TRBV19 to TRBJ2-6, with D uncertain. Germline V gene data show CDR1 as LNHDA and CDR2 as SQIVND (reference sequence). The V and J ends lost 7 bases and 2 bases respectively, with 6 bases between them. This CDR3 has 13 amino acids. This CDR3 is CASKTPGANVLTF. The CDR3 DNA sequence: TGTGCCAGTAAAACCCCTGGGGCCAACGTCCTGACTTTC.

V and J are TRBV6-5 and TRBJ1-1; no definite D call. Trimming took 0 bases from V and 1 from J, leaving 12 bases between them. The CDR3 is made up of 16 amino acids. CDR1 MNHEY and CDR2 SVGAGI come from the germline V gene. The CDR3 sequence: CASSYSGGKRNTEAFF. The CDR3 DNA reads as TGTGCCAGCAGTTACTCGGGAGGCAAGAGGAACACTGAAGCTTTCTTT.

The V gene is TRBV6-5, the J gene TRBJ1-3, with 9 positions matching TRBD1. V lost 6 bases to trimming and J lost 4 bases; unmatched junction nucleotides: 7. Germline V CDR1 and CDR2: MNHEY, SVGAGI. CDR3 length: 15 residues. The CDR3 DNA is TGTGCCAGCAGAAGGGACAGGGCGAGCGGAAACACCATATATTTT. The encoded protein is CASRRDRASGNTIYF.

The chain links TRBV7-2 to TRBJ2-2; D is ambiguous. This CDR3 contains 14 residues. In germline, CDR1 is SGHTA, CDR2 FQGNSA. Trimming took 6 bases from V and 0 from J, leaving 8 bases between them. Here the CDR3 DNA reads TGTGCCAGCAGGGTCTCCTCGAACACCGGGGAGCTGTTTTTT. Protein sequence: CASRVSSNTGELFF.

This rearrangement joins TRBV9 to TRBJ1-1; D gene uncertain. V lost 0 bases and J 6 bases, leaving 12 bases between the germline ends. This CDR3 has 14 residues. The germline CDR1 and CDR2 sequences are SGDLS and YYNGEE. The CDR3 nucleotides read TGTGCCAGCAGCGTAGCTACAATAGGAGCTGAAGCTTTCTTT. It is translated as CASSVATIGAEAFF.

The chain employs TRBV4-2 and TRBJ1-5; tentative D call: TRBD1 (6 bases). Per germline, CDR1 LGHNA and CDR2 YNFKEQ. This CDR3 is built from 15 residues. V was shortened by 4 bases and J by 0 bases, with 10 bases between the two germline ends. The CDR3 nucleotides read TGTGCCAGCAGCCCTGGGGGGGCTAGCAATCAGCCCCAGCATTTT. Translation gives CASSPGGASNQPQHF.

This clone was counted a single time. V and J are TRBV7-3 and TRBJ2-3, with TRBD1 identical over 9 bases. CDR3 length equals 15 residues. CDR1 SGHTA and CDR2 FQGTGA come from the germline V gene. Losses at the gene ends were 0 bases for V and 3 bases for J; bases not matched to a gene: 1. In nucleotides, the CDR3 is TGTGCCAGCAGCTTAACGGGACAGGGAACAGATACGCAGTATTTT. It codes for CASSLTGQGTDTQYF.

The genes are TRBV9 and TRBJ2-4; D is uncertain. CDR3 length: 13 residues. CDR1 and CDR2 from the germline V gene are SGDLS and YYNGEE. The V end lost 0 bases, the J end lost 9 bases, and 10 bases lay between the germline ends. The CDR3 protein is CASSVEQTSIQYF. The CDR3 bases are TGTGCCAGCAGCGTAGAACAGACGAGCATTCAGTACTTC. The whole variable domain, filled in from reference TRBV9 and TRBJ2-4, reads DSGVTQTPKHLITATGQRVTLRCSPRSGDLSVYWYQQSLDQGLQFLIQYYNGEERAKGNILERFSAQQFPDLHSELNLSSLELGDSALYFCASSVEQTSIQYFGAGTRLSVL.

The V and J genes are TRBV5-1 and TRBJ1-3; possibly TRBD1 for D (5 bases). The V end was cut by 2 bases, the J end by 14 bases, with 20 bases between. This CDR3 is 14 amino acids long. Germline values: CDR1 SGHRS, CDR2 YFSETQ. CDR3 nucleotides: TGCGCCAGCAGCTTCGGGGCAGATCTCCACCATGTATATTTT. Its protein is CASSFGADLHHVYF.

The chain uses TRBV4-3 and TRBJ1-1, with D hard to call. Trimming took 3 bases from V and 1 from J, leaving 9 bases between them. This CDR3 comprises 14 residues. The germline V gene encodes CDR1 LGHNA and CDR2 YSLEER. The CDR3 DNA is TGCGCCAGCAGCCAGGCTTGGGGGAACACTGAAGCTTTCTTT. Encoded protein: CASSQAWGNTEAFF.

CDR3: CASRNPSARGYEQYF. The CDR3 nucleotides are TGCGCCAGCAGGAACCCTAGCGCTCGGGGGTACGAGCAGTACTTC. The rearrangement uses TRBV5-1 and TRBJ2-7; TRBD2 might be the D (6 bases). The CDR3 covers 15 residues. The ends were cut back, 5 bases at V and 4 bases at J, with 19 bases in the middle. Germline CDR1 SGHRS, CDR2 YFSETQ.

The chain is built from TRBV6-6 and TRBJ2-2; D remains ambiguous. From germline, CDR1 is MNHNY and CDR2 SVGAGI (reference sequence). V was pared by 0 bases and J by 4 bases, with 3 bases between. This CDR3 is built from 13 residues. CDR3 DNA sequence: TGTGCCAGCAGTTACTCGGGCACCGGGGAGCTGTTTTTT. Translation gives CASSYSGTGELFF.

V usage is TRBV5-1 and J usage is TRBJ2-3; unclear D gene. This CDR3 region has 15 residues. From germline, CDR1 is SGHRS and CDR2 YFSETQ. The V and J ends lost 2 bases and 2 bases respectively, with 12 bases between them. CDR3 residues: CASSFTTKPTDTQYF. The DNA for the CDR3 is TGCGCCAGCAGCTTTACTACAAAACCCACAGATACGCAGTATTTT. The whole variable domain, filled in from reference TRBV5-1 and TRBJ2-3, reads KAGVTQTPRYLIKTRGQQVTLSCSPISGHRSVSWYQQTPGQGLQFLFEYFSETQRNKGNFPGRFSGRQFSNSRSEMNVSTLELGDSALYLCASSFTTKPTDTQYFGPGTRLTVL.

This clone was counted between two and nine times. The rearrangement uses TRBV2 and TRBJ2-2; D may be TRBD1 (5 bases). Germline values: CDR1 SNHLY, CDR2 FYNNEI. V was cut by 7 bases and J by 11 bases, with 14 bases left in between. The CDR3 runs to 12 residues. The CDR3 DNA follows: TGTGCCAGCAACTTGGGGCAGGGAGAGCTGTTTTTT. Encoded protein: CASNLGQGELFF.